The sequence of this T cell receptor beta chain was determined in a study of blood T cell repertoires in COVID-19. As for the study in general: The United States, Italy and Spain were the sources of the acute and convalescent COVID-19 samples. PBMCs, B-cell-depleted T cells, or T cells provided the cDNA or gDNA that made up the material.

Trimming pared 0 bases from V and 5 bases from J, leaving 11 bases between. The germline CDR1 and CDR2 sequences are LGHDT and YNNKEL (reference sequence). This CDR3 comprises 15 residues. Original processing notes: Amplification of reference gene primers provided the estimated nucleated cell counts. Some clones are missing from TCRdb's copy, which holds only in-frame ones; the method was immunoSEQ multiplex PCR. Clone size and V and J calls were adopted from that table, with D and trimming inferred from the DNA. The sample shows 100,000 to 150,000 clones, 70% to 85% of them seen only once. This sequence was found in a woman between 45 and 60 years old with acute or convalescent COVID-19. The chain combines TRBV3-1 (or the pseudogene TRBV3-2) with TRBJ2-1; unclear D gene. Material: peripheral blood. The DNA for the CDR3 is TGTGCCAGCAGCCAAGATCTCGGTAACCACAATGAGCAGTTCTTC. Encoded protein: CASSQDLGNHNEQFF.